Given below is one TCR beta chain in context. This clone was counted only a few times. Its antigen has not been determined. Base qualities are missing; no much larger clone stands one base away. The sample comes from a study of T cell responses to AZD1222 COVID-19 vaccine (dated by TCRdb to about 2021). General notes on the study: Because spike-specific TCR depth and breadth did not differ between the two schedules, AZD1222 recipients who got a second dose at roughly 4 weeks were pooled with those who got a second dose at roughly 12 weeks. TCR sequencing covered roughly 230 trial participants: some 210 given two doses of AZD1222 and 26 given two doses of MenACWY control vaccine. Trial participants were enrolled by age into 18-55, 56-69 and 70-plus year subgroups, with roughly 160, 29 and 62 TCR-sequenced participants respectively. Points the paper makes about the study in general: Nearly half of unique spike-specific TCRs reportedly recognized epitopes outside regions mutated in the B.1.351 and B.1.1.7 variants. The whole spike protein was spanned by vaccine-associated CD4 TCRs, and dominant responses were seen in regions 160-218 and 743-854. Because no day 14 peak-response samples were available, repertoires were characterized only after the peak T cell response. Only six AZD1222 recipients were SARS-CoV-2 seropositive at baseline, limiting conclusions about previously exposed vaccinees. Spike-specific TCR breadth and depth rose significantly after two AZD1222 doses compared with day 0 and with MenACWY recipients. Participants were mostly white British and included more females than males, and it was suggested by the authors that clonal diversity may have been underestimated. In the small 56-69-year group, the increase in depth fell short of significance, most likely because of low power.

The CDR3 regions of human TCRbeta chains were subjected to immunosequencing. Per the authors' processing: Repertoire TCRs were checked for matches against a reference library of SARS-CoV-2-specific TCRs that had been generated using the MIRA antigen-specificity platform. Breadth meant the fraction of unique TCRs that were SARS-CoV-2-associated, whereas depth meant the fraction of total T cells that were SARS-CoV-2-associated. Using the MIRA data, each spike-specific TCR was mapped to the spike region that the TCR reacts to and placed in a CD4 or CD8 class. Log10-transformed breadth and depth values were compared by one-way ANOVA with Sidak's multiple comparisons tests. TCRdb provides this immuneACCESS table in a form limited to in-frame rearrangements. Some clones are lacking; in checked studies, under half of them reflect an unresolved V gene, and why the rest are absent is not known. D and trimming were read from the DNA, whereas the V and J calls and clone size are those reported in that table. Across this sample there are around 94,000 clones, with more than 70% seen only once. The ten largest clones represent under 25% of the sample.

The meaning of the sample's time point label: baseline before first vaccination. Vaccinee samples came from UK trials COV001 and COV002, including a single-blind randomized controlled phase 2/3 trial of AZD1222 (ChAdOx1 nCoV-19) in healthy adults. For TCRbeta chain sequencing, PBMC samples were collected from trial participants at day 0 and at day 28 after the second dose. This TCR was recovered from an adult in good health. Sequences were derived from peripheral blood, sampled on day 0 of AZD1222 vaccination.

The nucleotides read TGTGCCAGCAGCTCCAGGGCCTCTAACTATGGCTACACCTTC. Its protein is CASSSRASNYGYTF. The sequence joins TRBV7-9 to TRBJ1-2; D gene: possibly TRBD1, on 5 matching bases. In the germline V gene (reference sequence), CDR1 corresponds to SEHNR and CDR2 to FQNEAQ. Relative to germline, V is 4 bases shorter and J is 0 bases shorter, with 9 bases between their ends. There are 14 amino acids in the CDR3, from cysteine to phenylalanine inclusive. Here the CDR3 DNA is all that survives: 42 bases in frame from base 1.